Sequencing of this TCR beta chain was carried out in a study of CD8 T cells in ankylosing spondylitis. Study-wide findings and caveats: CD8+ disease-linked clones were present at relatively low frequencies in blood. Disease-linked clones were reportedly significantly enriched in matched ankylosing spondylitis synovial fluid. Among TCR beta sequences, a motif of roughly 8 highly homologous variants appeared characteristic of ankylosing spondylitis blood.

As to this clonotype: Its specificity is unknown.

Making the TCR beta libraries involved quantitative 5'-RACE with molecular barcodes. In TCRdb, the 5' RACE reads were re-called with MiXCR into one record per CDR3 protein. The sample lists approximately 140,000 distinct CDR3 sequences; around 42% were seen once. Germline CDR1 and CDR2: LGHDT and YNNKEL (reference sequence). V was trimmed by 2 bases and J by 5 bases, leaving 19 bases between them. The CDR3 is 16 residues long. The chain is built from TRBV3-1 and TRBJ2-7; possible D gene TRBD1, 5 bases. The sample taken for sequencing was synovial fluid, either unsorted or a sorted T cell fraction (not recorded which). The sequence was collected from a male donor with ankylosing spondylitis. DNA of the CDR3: TGTGCCAGCAGCCAACCGAATCTGACAGTCTGGGACGAGCAGTACTTC. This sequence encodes CASSQPNLTVWDEQYF.